This T cell receptor beta chain is from a study of read filtering for tumor transcriptome and immune sequencing. Study overall: Fewer than 10 patients were R-ISS I, some 16 were R-ISS II, roughly 7 were R-ISS III.

Study observations and caveats: Approximately 80% of IR-seq clonotypes had one read, totaling about 4% of reads; RNA-seq: 74.6% and 44.6%. Even smaller IR-seq throughput identified most shared clonotypes.

The library was built from roughly 400 ng RNA with molecular barcoded adaptors for alpha/delta and beta/gamma chains. TCRdb re-derived calls from the reads in MiXCR, one entry per CDR3 protein. The table has about 38,000 distinct CDR3 sequences, roughly 13% seen once. This clonotype was detected ten times or more. What it binds is not known. The CDR3 runs 16 residues. Trimming removed 6 bases from V and 2 bases from J; junction bases left unmatched: 8. Germline V gene data show CDR1 as MDHEN and CDR2 as SYDVKM. The chain links TRBV28 to TRBJ2-3; TRBD1 matches 10 bases. The clonotype originates from a donor at least 40 years old with multiple myeloma. The sequencing input was a population of CD138-negative cells sorted from bone marrow. CDR3 nucleotides: TGTGCCAGCAGCTCTGGACAGGGGGACTTCACAGATACGCAGTATTTT. It codes for CASSSGQGDFTDTQYF. The variable domain in full, completed from reference TRBV28 and TRBJ2-3, reads DVKVTQSSRYLVKRTGEKVFLECVQDMDHENMFWYRQDPGLGLRLIYFSYDVKMKEKGDIPEGYSVSREKKERFSLILESASTNQTSMYLCASSSGQGDFTDTQYFGPGTRLTVL.